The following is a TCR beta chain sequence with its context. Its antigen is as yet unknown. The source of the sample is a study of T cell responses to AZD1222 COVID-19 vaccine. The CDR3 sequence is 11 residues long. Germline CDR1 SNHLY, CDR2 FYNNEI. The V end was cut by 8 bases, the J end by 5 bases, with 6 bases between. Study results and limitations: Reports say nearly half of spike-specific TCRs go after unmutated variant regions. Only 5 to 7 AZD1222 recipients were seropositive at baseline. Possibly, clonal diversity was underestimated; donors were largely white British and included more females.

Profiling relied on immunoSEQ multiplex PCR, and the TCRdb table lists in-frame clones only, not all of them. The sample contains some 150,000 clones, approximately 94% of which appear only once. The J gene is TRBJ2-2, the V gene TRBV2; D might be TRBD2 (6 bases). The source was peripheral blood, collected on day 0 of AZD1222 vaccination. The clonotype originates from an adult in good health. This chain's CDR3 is CASGRTGELFF. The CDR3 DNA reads TGTGCCAGCGGGAGGACCGGGGAGCTGTTTTTT.